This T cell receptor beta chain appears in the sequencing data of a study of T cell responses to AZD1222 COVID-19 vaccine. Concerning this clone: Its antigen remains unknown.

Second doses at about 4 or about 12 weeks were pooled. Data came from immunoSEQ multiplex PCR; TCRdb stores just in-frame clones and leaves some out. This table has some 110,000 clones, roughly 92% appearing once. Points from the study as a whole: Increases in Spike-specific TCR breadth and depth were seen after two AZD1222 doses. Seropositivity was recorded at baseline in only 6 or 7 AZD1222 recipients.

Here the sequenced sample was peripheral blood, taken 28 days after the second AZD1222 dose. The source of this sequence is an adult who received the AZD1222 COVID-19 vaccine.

Here the CDR3 DNA reads TGTGCCAGTAGTCTCTACACCCTAAATCAGGAAAAACTGTTTTTT. Protein product: CASSLYTLNQEKLFF. J is TRBJ1-4 and V is TRBV19; D ambiguous. The CDR3 totals 15 residues. CDR1 and CDR2 (germline): LNHDA, SQIVND (reference sequence). V lost 5 bases and J 8 bases, leaving 18 bases between the germline ends.